A single sample is the source of the 17 T cell receptor beta chains below, sequenced in a study of T cells in Graves' hyperthyroidism and ophthalmopathy. The TCR beta CDR3 regions underwent amplification using RNA transcripts as the source. The primer set for the first-round RT-PCR of the TCR CDR3 was HTBI. TCRdb fed the multiplex PCR reads into MiXCR, producing one record per CDR3 protein. The sample holds roughly 580,000 distinct CDR3 sequences, roughly 46% seen once. Source material: peripheral blood or thyroid tissue (not recorded which). These receptors all come from a woman aged 18-30 years with Graves' hyperthyroidism.

The chain carries TRBV9 and TRBJ2-7; 10 nucleotides match TRBD1. In germline, CDR1 is SGDLS, CDR2 YYNGEE. The junction had 9 bases not matched to a gene; V was cut back by 3 bases and J by 6 bases. CDR3 length: 15 residues. Here the CDR3 DNA reads TGTGCCAGCAGCGATCAACCGGGACAGGGGCGCGAGCAGTACTTC. Translating it yields CASSDQPGQGREQYF.

The table lists this clonotype with many counts. The chain links TRBV25-1 to TRBJ2-7; D is perhaps TRBD1 or TRBD2 (5 bases each). The V gene lost 3 bases and the J gene lost 2 bases, with 14 bases spanning the gap. Germline V gives CDR1 MGHDK, CDR2 SYGVNS. The CDR3 extends over 15 amino acids. The CDR3 DNA reads TGTGCCAGCAGTGAGCTGTCGGGGCGGGCCTACGAGCAGTACTTC. Protein product: CASSELSGRAYEQYF.

The gene calls are TRBV25-1 and TRBJ2-5, with D maybe TRBD1 (5 bases). Trimming removed 6 bases from V and 2 bases from J, with 10 bases in between. CDR1 is MGHDK, CDR2 SYGVNS, per germline. There are 13 residues in the CDR3. CDR3 protein: CASSLWTQETQYF. CDR3 coding DNA: TGTGCCAGCAGCCTATGGACACAAGAGACCCAGTACTTC.

The V call is TRBV25-1, the J call TRBJ1-6; D remains ambiguous. Germline values: CDR1 MGHDK, CDR2 SYGVNS. This CDR3 region has 15 residues. With 5 bases removed from V and 7 bases from J, the gap between germline ends came to 15 bases. The CDR3 DNA reads TGTGCCAGCAGTTACCGGTTTCCGCGGAATTCACCCCTCCACTTT. Translating gives CASSYRFPRNSPLHF.

This clonotype occurred many times. The rearrangement links TRBV15 to TRBJ1-1; possible D gene TRBD1, 5 bases. CDR3 size: 16 residues. Per germline, CDR1 LNHNV and CDR2 YYDKDF (reference sequence). Trimming pared 0 bases from V and 5 bases from J, leaving 16 bases between. CDR3 residues: CATSRDWGRAGTEAFF. The CDR3 nucleotides read TGTGCCACCAGCAGAGATTGGGGCAGGGCTGGTACTGAAGCTTTCTTT.

The genes are TRBV29-1 and TRBJ2-5; D uncertain. The CDR3 sequence is 13 residues long. V lost 8 bases and J 1 base, leaving 14 bases between the germline ends. CDR1 SQVTM and CDR2 ANQGSEA come from the germline V gene. This CDR3 reads CSPWRSAQETQYF. The CDR3 bases are TGCAGCCCTTGGCGCAGCGCCCAAGAGACCCAGTACTTC.

The genes are TRBV12-3 or TRBV12-4 and TRBJ2-1; D is undetermined. V was cut by 6 bases and J by 9 bases, with 9 bases left in between. This CDR3 has 11 residues. The CDR3 DNA sequence: TGTGCCAGCAGCCAAACCTTTGAGCAGTTCTTC. Protein product: CASSQTFEQFF.

Notes on this clonotype: Likely a read error: the CDR3 ends without its conserved phenylalanine or tryptophan. The DNA is omitted, as the CDR3 cannot be located on it reliably, and the CDR3 follows TCRdb's listing. The V gene is TRBV24-1, the J gene TRBJ1-4; the DNA was not compared with TRBD1, the D call given in the table. The CDR3 is 13 residues long, counting both termini. Germline V lookup: CDR1 KGHDR, CDR2 SFDVKD. This CDR3 is CATSDPKPNDNRV.

V is TRBV7-2 and J is TRBJ1-4; unclear D gene. V was clipped by 5 bases and J by 11 bases, with 12 bases between them. The germline V gene encodes CDR1 SGHTA and CDR2 FQGNSA. The CDR3 is 12 residues long. CDR3 sequence (DNA): TGTGCCAGCAGCCAAGGTCGAGATAAACTGTTTTTT. Translating gives CASSQGRDKLFF.

There are a few counts of this clonotype. The J gene is TRBJ2-7, the V gene TRBV7-6, with 10 bases matching TRBD2. The germline V gene has CDR1 SGHVS and CDR2 FNYEAQ. The CDR3 runs 16 residues. The V and J ends lost 1 base and 5 bases, in that order; junction bases with no gene match: 8. This CDR3 reads CASSLGPSGRSHEQYF. As DNA, the CDR3 is TGTGCCAGCAGCTTAGGCCCTAGCGGGAGATCCCACGAGCAGTACTTC.

V and J are TRBV12-3 or TRBV12-4 and TRBJ2-5; 10 positions agree with TRBD2. V shed 3 bases and J 4 bases; nucleotides not matched to a gene: 5. This CDR3 spans 15 amino acids. CDR3 nucleotide sequence: TGTGCCAGCAGTTTTCCTAGCGGGAGATCAGAGACCCAGTACTTC. Translating gives CASSFPSGRSETQYF.

The chain couples TRBV7-2 to TRBJ2-5; 7 nucleotides agree with TRBD1. Per germline, CDR1 SGHTA and CDR2 FQGNSA. J lost 5 bases, V lost 5 bases, and 20 bases had no gene match. The CDR3 is 18 residues long. The CDR3: CASSQEWGTALSQETQYF. In DNA, the CDR3 is TGTGCCAGCAGCCAAGAATGGGGGACAGCCCTAAGCCAGGAGACCCAGTACTTC.

The chain carries TRBV5-5 and TRBJ1-1; D is uncertain. The V end lost 4 bases, the J end lost 1 base, and 8 bases lay between the germline ends. The CDR3 is 13 amino acids. Germline assignment: CDR1 SGHKS and CDR2 YYEKEE (reference sequence). This chain's CDR3 is CASSQVSNTEAFF. CDR3 in DNA: TGTGCCAGCAGCCAAGTTTCGAACACTGAAGCTTTCTTT.

This clonotype was seen repeatedly, ten times or more. The V and J genes are TRBV5-4 and TRBJ1-2, with 12 bases lining up with TRBD1. The trim removed 3 bases at V and 7 bases at J, leaving 4 bases unmatched. Germline V lookup: CDR1 SGHNT, CDR2 YYREEE (reference sequence). This CDR3 spans 14 amino acids. The CDR3 coding sequence is TGTGCCAGCAGCTGGGACAGGGGGCTGGCTGGCTACACCTTC. It translates to CASSWDRGLAGYTF.

This clonotype showed up just a few times. This chain's CDR3 is CASSLGGLDTEAFF. In DNA, the CDR3 is TGTGCCAGCAGCTTAGGGGGGCTTGACACTGAAGCTTTCTTT. V and J are TRBV7-9 and TRBJ1-1, with D possibly matching TRBD1 (6 bases). The V gene lost 1 base and the J gene lost 3 bases, with 9 bases spanning the gap. The germline CDR1 and CDR2 sequences are SEHNR and FQNEAQ (reference sequence). This CDR3 region has 14 residues.

The CDR3 DNA follows: TGTGCCAGCAGCGTAGAGGGACTAGCGGGAGGGCCCGGAGAGACCCAGTACTTC. Protein sequence: CASSVEGLAGGPGETQYF. This sequence joins TRBV7-2 and TRBJ2-5, with TRBD2 matching over 16 bases. The CDR3 consists of 18 residues. V shed 5 bases, J shed 4 bases, and the junction held 10 bases outside the gene matches. Germline CDR1 and CDR2: SGHTA and FQGNSA.

A remark on this clonotype: Germline is not matched at one junction end, which may reflect a read error. V gene TRBV10-3 combines with J gene TRBJ2-7, with TRBD1 matching 7 bases. This CDR3 has 15 amino acids. Germline V lookup: CDR1 ENHRY, CDR2 SYGVKD. CDR3 nucleotides: TGTGCCAGCAGTTACTACCACAGGGGACCCTACGAGCAGTACTTC. It translates to CASSYYHRGPYEQYF.